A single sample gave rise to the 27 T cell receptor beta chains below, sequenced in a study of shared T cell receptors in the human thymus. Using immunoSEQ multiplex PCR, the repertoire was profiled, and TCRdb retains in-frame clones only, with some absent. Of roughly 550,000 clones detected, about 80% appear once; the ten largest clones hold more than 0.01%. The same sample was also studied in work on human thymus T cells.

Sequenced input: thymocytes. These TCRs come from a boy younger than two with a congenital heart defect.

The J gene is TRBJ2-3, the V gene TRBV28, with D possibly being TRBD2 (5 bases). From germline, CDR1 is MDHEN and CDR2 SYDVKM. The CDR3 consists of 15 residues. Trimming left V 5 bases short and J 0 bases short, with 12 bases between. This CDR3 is CASSPRRRSTDTQYF. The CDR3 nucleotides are TGTGCCAGCAGTCCCCGGCGGAGGAGCACAGATACGCAGTATTTT. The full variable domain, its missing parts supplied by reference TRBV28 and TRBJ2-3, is DVKVTQSSRYLVKRTGEKVFLECVQDMDHENMFWYRQDPGLGLRLIYFSYDVKMKEKGDIPEGYSVSREKKERFSLILESASTNQTSMYLCASSPRRRSTDTQYFGPGTRLTVL.

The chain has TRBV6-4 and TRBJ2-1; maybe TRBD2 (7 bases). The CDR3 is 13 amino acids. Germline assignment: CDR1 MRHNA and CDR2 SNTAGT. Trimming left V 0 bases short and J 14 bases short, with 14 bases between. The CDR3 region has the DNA TGTGCCAGCAGTGACTCGGGGGCGGGAGCGAAGTTCTTC. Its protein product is CASSDSGAGAKFF.

The CDR3 spells CASSLVWLAGAYEQYF. The CDR3 DNA reads as TGTGCCAGCAGTCTCGTTTGGCTAGCGGGAGCCTACGAGCAGTACTTC. The V call is TRBV28, the J call TRBJ2-7; TRBD2 aligns across 10 bases. This CDR3 contains 16 residues. Germline V gives CDR1 MDHEN, CDR2 SYDVKM. The V and J ends lost 5 bases and 2 bases, in that order; junction bases with no gene match: 9.

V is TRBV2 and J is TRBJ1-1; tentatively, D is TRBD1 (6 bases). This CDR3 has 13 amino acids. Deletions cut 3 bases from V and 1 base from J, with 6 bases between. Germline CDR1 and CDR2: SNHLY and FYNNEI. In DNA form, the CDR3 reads TGTGCCAGCAGTGACAGGGGGAACACTGAAGCTTTCTTT. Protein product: CASSDRGNTEAFF.

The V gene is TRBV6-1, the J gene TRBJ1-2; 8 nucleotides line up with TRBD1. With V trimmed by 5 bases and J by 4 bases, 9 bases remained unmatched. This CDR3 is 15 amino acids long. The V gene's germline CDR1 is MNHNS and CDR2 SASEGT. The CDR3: CASSLPRTGTYGYTF. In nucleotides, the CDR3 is TGTGCCAGCAGTCTACCACGGACAGGGACCTATGGCTACACCTTC.

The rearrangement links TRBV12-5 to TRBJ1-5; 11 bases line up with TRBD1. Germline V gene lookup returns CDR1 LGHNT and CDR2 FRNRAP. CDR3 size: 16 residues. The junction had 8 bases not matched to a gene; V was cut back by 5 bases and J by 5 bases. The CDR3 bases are TGTGCTAGTGGTCAGGACAGGGGGCCAAGGGATCAGCCCCAGCATTTT. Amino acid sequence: CASGQDRGPRDQPQHF. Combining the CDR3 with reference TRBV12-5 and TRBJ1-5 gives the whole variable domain DARVTQTPRHKVTEMGQEVTMRCQPILGHNTVFWYRQTMMQGLELLAYFRNRAPLDDSGMPKDRFSAEMPDATLATLKIQPSEPRDSAVYFCASGQDRGPRDQPQHFGDGTRLSIL.

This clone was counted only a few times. Here the CDR3 DNA reads TGTGCCAGCAGGGTTGGACAGGGCACAGATACGCAGTATTTT. Encoded protein: CASRVGQGTDTQYF. The genes are TRBV2 and TRBJ2-3, with TRBD1 matching 7 bases. V gave up 6 bases and J gave up 1 base; unmatched junction bases: 4. This CDR3 contains 14 residues. Germline V CDR1 and CDR2: SNHLY, FYNNEI.

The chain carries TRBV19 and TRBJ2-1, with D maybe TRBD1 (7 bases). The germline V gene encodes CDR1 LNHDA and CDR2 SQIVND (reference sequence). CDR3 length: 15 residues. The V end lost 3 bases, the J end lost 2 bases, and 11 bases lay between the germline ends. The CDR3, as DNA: TGTGCCAGTAGTATCGCGGGACAGACCTACAATGAGCAGTTCTTC. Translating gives CASSIAGQTYNEQFF.

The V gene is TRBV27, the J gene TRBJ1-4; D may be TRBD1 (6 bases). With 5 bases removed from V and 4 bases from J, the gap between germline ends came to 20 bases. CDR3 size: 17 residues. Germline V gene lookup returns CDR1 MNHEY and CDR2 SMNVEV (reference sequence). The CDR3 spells CASSPRDNGVNNEKLFF. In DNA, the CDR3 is TGTGCCAGCAGTCCCCGGGACAACGGAGTGAATAATGAAAAACTGTTTTTT.

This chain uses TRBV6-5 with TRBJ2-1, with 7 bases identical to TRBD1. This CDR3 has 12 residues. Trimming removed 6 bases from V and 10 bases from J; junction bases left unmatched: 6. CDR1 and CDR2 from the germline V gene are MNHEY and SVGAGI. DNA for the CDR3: TGTGCCAGCAGCCAACACAGGGGAGAGCAGTTCTTC. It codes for CASSQHRGEQFF.

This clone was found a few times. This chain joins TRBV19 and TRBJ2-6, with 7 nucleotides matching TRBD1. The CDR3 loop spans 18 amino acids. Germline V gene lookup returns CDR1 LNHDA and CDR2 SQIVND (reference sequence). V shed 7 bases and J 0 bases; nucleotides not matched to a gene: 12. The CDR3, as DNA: TGTGCCAGTAATCCTCCCTCGGGACAGCACTCTGGGGCCAACGTCCTGACTTTC. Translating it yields CASNPPSGQHSGANVLTF.

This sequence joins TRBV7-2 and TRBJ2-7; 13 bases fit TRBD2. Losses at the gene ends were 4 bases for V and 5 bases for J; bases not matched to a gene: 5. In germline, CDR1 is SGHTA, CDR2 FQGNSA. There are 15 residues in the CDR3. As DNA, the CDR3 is TGTGCCAGCAGCTCCGGACTAGCGGGAGTTCACGAGCAGTACTTC. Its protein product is CASSSGLAGVHEQYF. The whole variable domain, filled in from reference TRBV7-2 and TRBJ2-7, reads GAGVSQSPSNKVTEKGKDVELRCDPISGHTALYWYRQSLGQGLEFLIYFQGNSAPDKSGLPSDRFSAERTGGSVSTLTIQRTQQEDSAVYLCASSSGLAGVHEQYFGPGTRLTVT.

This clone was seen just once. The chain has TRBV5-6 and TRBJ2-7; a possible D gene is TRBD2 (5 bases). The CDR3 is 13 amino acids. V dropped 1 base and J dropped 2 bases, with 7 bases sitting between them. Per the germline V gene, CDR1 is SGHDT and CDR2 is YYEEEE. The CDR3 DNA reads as TGTGCCAGCAGCTTGTTCGGGACCTACGAGCAGTACTTC. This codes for CASSLFGTYEQYF.

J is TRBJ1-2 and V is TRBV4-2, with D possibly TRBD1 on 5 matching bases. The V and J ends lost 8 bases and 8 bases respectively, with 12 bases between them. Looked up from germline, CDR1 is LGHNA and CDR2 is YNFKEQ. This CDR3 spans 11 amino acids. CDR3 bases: TGTGCCAGCCTAGGCGGGGACGGCTACACCTTC. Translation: CASLGGDGYTF.

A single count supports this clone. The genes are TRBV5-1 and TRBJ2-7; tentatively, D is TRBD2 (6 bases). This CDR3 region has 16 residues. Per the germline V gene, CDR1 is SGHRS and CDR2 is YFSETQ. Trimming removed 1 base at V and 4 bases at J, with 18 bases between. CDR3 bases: TGCGCCAGCAGCTTGTCTTGGGGACTCCCCGGATACGAGCAGTACTTC. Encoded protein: CASSLSWGLPGYEQYF.

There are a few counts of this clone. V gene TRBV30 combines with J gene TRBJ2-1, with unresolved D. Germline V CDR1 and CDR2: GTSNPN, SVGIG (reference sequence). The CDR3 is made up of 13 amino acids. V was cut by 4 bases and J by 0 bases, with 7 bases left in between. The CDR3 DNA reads TGTGCCTGGACCCCGAGCTCCTACAATGAGCAGTTCTTC. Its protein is CAWTPSSYNEQFF.

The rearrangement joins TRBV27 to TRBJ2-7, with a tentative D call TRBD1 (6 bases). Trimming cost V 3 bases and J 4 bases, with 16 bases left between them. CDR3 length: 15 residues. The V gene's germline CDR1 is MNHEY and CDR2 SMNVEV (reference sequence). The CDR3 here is CASSLFVGARYEQYF. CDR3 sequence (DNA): TGTGCCAGCAGTTTGTTTGTGGGGGCCCGGTACGAGCAGTACTTC.

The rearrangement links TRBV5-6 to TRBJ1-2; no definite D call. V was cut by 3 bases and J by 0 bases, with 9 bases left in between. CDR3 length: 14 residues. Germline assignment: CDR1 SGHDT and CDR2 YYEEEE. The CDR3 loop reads CASSSGVPNYGYTF. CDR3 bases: TGTGCCAGCAGCTCGGGAGTCCCTAACTATGGCTACACCTTC.

CDR3 region: CASSERGRRGYGYTF. In DNA, the CDR3 is TGTGCCAGCAGTGAAAGGGGTAGGCGCGGCTATGGCTACACCTTC. The chain recombines TRBV2 with TRBJ1-2; perhaps TRBD1 as D (5 bases). V was shortened by 2 bases and J by 4 bases, with 14 bases between the two germline ends. The CDR3 spans 15 residues. Germline CDR1 reads SNHLY; CDR2 reads FYNNEI.

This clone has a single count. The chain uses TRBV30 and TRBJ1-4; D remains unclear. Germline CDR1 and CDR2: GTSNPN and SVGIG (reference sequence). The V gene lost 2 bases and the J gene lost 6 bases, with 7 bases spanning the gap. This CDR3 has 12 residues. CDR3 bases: TGTGCCTGGAGTCGTTCCTATGAAAAACTGTTTTTT. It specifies CAWSRSYEKLFF. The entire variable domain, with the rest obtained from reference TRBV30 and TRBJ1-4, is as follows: SQTIHQWPATLVQPVGSPLSLECTVEGTSNPNLYWYRQAAGRGLQLLFYSVGIGQISSEVPQNLSASRPQDRQFILSSKKLLLSDSGFYLCAWSRSYEKLFFGSGTQLSVL.

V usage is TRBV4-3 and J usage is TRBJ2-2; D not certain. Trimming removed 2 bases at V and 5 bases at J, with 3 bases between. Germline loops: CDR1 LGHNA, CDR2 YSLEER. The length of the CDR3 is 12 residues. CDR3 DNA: TGCGCCAGCAGCCAACTGACCGGGGAGCTGTTTTTT. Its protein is CASSQLTGELFF.

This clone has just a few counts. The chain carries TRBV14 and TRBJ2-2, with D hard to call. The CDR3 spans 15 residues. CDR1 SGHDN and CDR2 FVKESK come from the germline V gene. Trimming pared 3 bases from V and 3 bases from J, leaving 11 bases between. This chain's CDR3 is CASSQATDYTGELFF. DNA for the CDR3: TGTGCCAGCAGCCAGGCCACAGATTACACCGGGGAGCTGTTTTTT.

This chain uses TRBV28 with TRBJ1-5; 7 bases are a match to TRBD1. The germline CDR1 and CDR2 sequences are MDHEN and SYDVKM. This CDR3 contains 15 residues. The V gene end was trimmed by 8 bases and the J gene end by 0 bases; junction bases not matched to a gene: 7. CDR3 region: CASLSGQRSNQPQHF. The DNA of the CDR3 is TGTGCCAGCCTCTCGGGACAGCGTAGCAATCAGCCCCAGCATTTT.

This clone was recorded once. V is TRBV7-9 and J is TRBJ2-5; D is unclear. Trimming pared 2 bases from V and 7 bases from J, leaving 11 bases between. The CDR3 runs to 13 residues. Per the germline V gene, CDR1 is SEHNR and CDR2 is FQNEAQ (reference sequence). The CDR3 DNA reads TGTGCCAGCAGCTTACCTGCGCTAGTGACCCAGTACTTC. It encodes CASSLPALVTQYF.

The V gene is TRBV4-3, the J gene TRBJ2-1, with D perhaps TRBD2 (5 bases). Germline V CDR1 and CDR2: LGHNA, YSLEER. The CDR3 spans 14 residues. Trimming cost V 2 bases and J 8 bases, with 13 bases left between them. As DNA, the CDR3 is TGCGCCAGCAGCCAATCACTAGTAGTCGATGAGCAGTTCTTC. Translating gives CASSQSLVVDEQFF.

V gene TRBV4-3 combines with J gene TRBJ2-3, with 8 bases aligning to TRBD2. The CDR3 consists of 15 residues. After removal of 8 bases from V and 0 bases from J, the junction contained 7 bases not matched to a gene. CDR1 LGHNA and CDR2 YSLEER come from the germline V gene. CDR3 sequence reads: CASRNSSGSTDTQYF. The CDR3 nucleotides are TGCGCCAGCCGGAATTCTAGCGGGAGCACAGATACGCAGTATTTT.

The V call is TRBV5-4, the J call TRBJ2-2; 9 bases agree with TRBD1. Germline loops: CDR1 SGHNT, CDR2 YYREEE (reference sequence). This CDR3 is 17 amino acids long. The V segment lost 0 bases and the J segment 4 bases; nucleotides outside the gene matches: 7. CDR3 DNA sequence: TGTGCCAGCAGCTTGGCCACAGGGGGCGCCTCCACCGGGGAGCTGTTTTTT. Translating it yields CASSLATGGASTGELFF.